The next 5 T cell receptor beta chains were all read from a single sample in a study of beta chain features in type 1 diabetes. Study outcomes and limitations: Type 1 diabetes patients showed a moderate but significant shortening of TCRB CDR3s in all four CD4+ subsets.

Isolated RNA was reverse transcribed in full, so expressed TCRB transcripts were sequenced. Only in-frame clones appear in the TCRdb table, and some are missing; sequencing was by immunoSEQ multiplex PCR. The table has almost 350,000 clones, approximately 9.7% seen once. These receptors have no identified antigens. Sample: central memory CD4+ T cells from blood. Every receptor here comes from a man aged 25 to 45 with type 1 diabetes.

This clone has just a few counts. The chain couples TRBV9 to TRBJ2-3, with 8 bases aligning to TRBD2. Germline assignment: CDR1 SGDLS and CDR2 YYNGEE. V dropped 0 bases and J dropped 4; count of bases not matched to a gene: 10. The CDR3 is 17 residues long. As DNA, the CDR3 is TGTGCCAGCAGCGTAGCCCCAAGCGGGGGCAACGCAGATACGCAGTATTTT. It translates to CASSVAPSGGNADTQYF.

This clone appeared many times. J is TRBJ1-1 and V is TRBV5-5; D perhaps matches TRBD1 (6 bases). The germline CDR1 and CDR2 sequences are SGHKS and YYEKEE (reference sequence). The CDR3 has 12 residues. V lost 4 bases and J lost 6, with 10 bases in between. Written as DNA, the CDR3 is TGTGCCAGCAGCACCTCAGGGGCTGAAGCTTTCTTT. Translation gives CASSTSGAEAFF.

The chain couples TRBV10-3 to TRBJ2-5, with 8 bases lining up with TRBD1. V lost 8 bases, J lost 4 bases, and 6 bases stayed unmatched. The CDR3 runs to 13 residues. CDR1 is ENHRY, CDR2 SYGVKD, per germline. The CDR3 region is CAICLGQGETQYF. The CDR3 DNA reads as TGTGCCATCTGCCTCGGACAGGGAGAGACCCAGTACTTC.

There are a few counts of this clone. V usage is TRBV7-6 and J usage is TRBJ2-1, with 10 bases identical to TRBD1. In germline, CDR1 is SGHVS, CDR2 FNYEAQ. This CDR3 has 18 amino acids. J lost 2 bases, V lost 0 bases, and 7 bases had no gene match. CDR3 in DNA: TGTGCCAGCAGCTTAGCCTATCCGGGACAGGGGACCTACAATGAGCAGTTCTTC. Protein product: CASSLAYPGQGTYNEQFF.

The CDR3 protein is CSAKQGRQAFF. The CDR3 DNA is TGCAGTGCTAAGCAGGGGCGTCAAGCTTTCTTT. V usage is TRBV20-1 and J usage is TRBJ1-1; D perhaps matches TRBD1 (6 bases). Germline-derived CDR1 and CDR2 are DFQATT and SNEGSKA (reference sequence). The CDR3 sequence is 11 residues long. Trimming took off 4 bases at V and 9 bases at J, with 12 bases between the two ends.